This T cell receptor beta chain stems from a study of blood T cells in healthy people across ages. Germline loops: CDR1 SGHRS, CDR2 YFSETQ. This CDR3 spans 13 amino acids. The V and J ends lost 6 bases and 5 bases respectively, with 15 bases between them. For the second PCR, which ran for about 6 to 11 cycles, a sample-barcoded 5' primer and a J-beta primer mix were used. TCRdb re-called the 5' RACE reads through MiXCR, storing one row per CDR3 protein. The sample includes about 620,000 distinct CDR3 sequences, roughly half of them seen just once. The V call is TRBV5-1, the J call TRBJ2-7, with D maybe TRBD1 (5 bases). The clonotype was recovered from a woman aged 80 or over in good health. Sequencing used blood. The CDR3 reads CASTPSQGHEQYF. The CDR3 nucleotides read TGCGCCAGCACCCCGTCCCAGGGCCACGAGCAGTACTTC.